Listed here are 9 T cell receptor beta chains from one sample, sequenced in a study of OX40 agonist ivuxolimab in advanced cancers. Profiling relied on immunoSEQ multiplex PCR, and the TCRdb table lists in-frame clones only, not all of them. The sample lists around 70,000 clones, over 75% occurring once. This sample comprised CD4+ or CD8+ T cells sorted from blood, obtained in a trial of the OX40 agonist ivuxolimab. All receptors derive from an adult with an advanced solid tumor such as melanoma, head and neck, liver or kidney cancer.

The V call is TRBV4-3, the J call TRBJ2-5, with TRBD2 matching over 9 bases. The germline V gene has CDR1 LGHNA and CDR2 YSLEER. The CDR3 is 17 amino acids. After removal of 4 bases from V and 4 bases from J, the junction contained 13 bases not matched to a gene. CDR3: CASSPLPGLAPPETQYF. The CDR3 DNA sequence: TGCGCCAGCAGCCCCCTCCCGGGACTAGCCCCCCCAGAGACCCAGTACTTC.

The V gene is TRBV7-3, the J gene TRBJ1-4, with D unclear. Germline loops: CDR1 SGHTA, CDR2 FQGTGA. CDR3 length: 17 residues. Trimming took 5 bases from V and 3 from J, leaving 19 bases between them. CDR3 sequence: CASSRTVAGSPNEKLFF. The DNA of the CDR3 is TGTGCCAGCAGCCGAACTGTGGCGGGCAGCCCTAATGAAAAACTGTTTTTT.

The chain combines TRBV30 with TRBJ2-3; D may be TRBD1 or TRBD2 (5 bases each). In germline, CDR1 is GTSNPN, CDR2 SVGIG (reference sequence). The CDR3 length is 15 residues. V lost 0 bases to trimming and J lost 3 bases, with 13 bases between them. The CDR3 reads CAWSVGRLLTDTQYF. For the CDR3, the DNA is TGTGCCTGGAGTGTGGGACGTCTCTTAACAGATACGCAGTATTTT.

The rearrangement joins TRBV19 to TRBJ1-2; 8 bases line up with TRBD1. J was trimmed by 3 bases and V by 5 bases; bases with no gene match: 5. The CDR3 spans 14 residues. Germline V gives CDR1 LNHDA, CDR2 SQIVND (reference sequence). CDR3 protein: CASSPPDRDYGYTF. The DNA for the CDR3 is TGTGCCAGTAGTCCCCCGGACAGGGACTATGGCTACACCTTC. The full variable domain, with the rest looked up from reference TRBV19 and TRBJ1-2, is DGGITQSPKYLFRKEGQNVTLSCEQNLNHDAMYWYRQDPGQGLRLIYYSQIVNDFQKGDIAEGYSVSREKKESFPLTVTSAQKNPTAFYLCASSPPDRDYGYTFGSGTRLTVV.

This chain joins TRBV5-1 and TRBJ2-7; D ambiguous. The length of the CDR3 is 13 residues. CDR1 SGHRS and CDR2 YFSETQ come from the germline V gene. The V gene lost 0 bases and the J gene lost 3 bases, with 7 bases spanning the gap. For the CDR3, the DNA is TGCGCCAGCAGCTTGGGCCAGAGCTACGAGCAGTACTTC. Amino acid sequence: CASSLGQSYEQYF.

This chain links TRBV11-2 with TRBJ2-1; 11 positions agree with TRBD2. J was trimmed by 1 base and V by 5 bases; bases with no gene match: 10. Germline CDR1 is SGHAT and CDR2 is FQNNGV. The CDR3 contains 18 residues. In DNA form, the CDR3 reads TGTGCCAGCAGCCGGGGGCTAGCGGGAGGTTTTTCCTACAATGAGCAGTTCTTC. It codes for CASSRGLAGGFSYNEQFF.

This rearrangement joins TRBV6-6 to TRBJ1-2; 9 nucleotides line up with TRBD1. The germline V gene has CDR1 MNHNY and CDR2 SVGAGI (reference sequence). This CDR3 is built from 15 residues. The V segment lost 4 bases and the J segment 0 bases; nucleotides outside the gene matches: 3. The CDR3 DNA reads as TGTGCCAGCAGTTTGACAGGGGGGACTAACTATGGCTACACCTTC. This sequence encodes CASSLTGGTNYGYTF.

V and J are TRBV18 and TRBJ2-3; D is unresolved. Germline lookup yields CDR1 KGHSH and CDR2 LQKENI. V lost 1 base, J lost 6 bases, and 8 bases lay in between. The CDR3 extends over 13 amino acids. CDR3 protein: CASSPLSKDTQYF. Here the CDR3 DNA reads TGTGCCAGCTCACCACTTTCCAAGGATACGCAGTATTTT.

This clone was counted between two and nine times. The rearrangement uses TRBV11-2 and TRBJ2-5; possible D gene TRBD1, 5 bases. Germline assignment: CDR1 SGHAT and CDR2 FQNNGV. The CDR3 is 11 amino acids. Between the trimmed V and J ends, which lost 5 bases and 7 bases, there was a span of 8 bases. The CDR3 nucleotides are TGTGCCAGCAGCCTCACAGGGACCCAGTACTTC. Translating it yields CASSLTGTQYF.